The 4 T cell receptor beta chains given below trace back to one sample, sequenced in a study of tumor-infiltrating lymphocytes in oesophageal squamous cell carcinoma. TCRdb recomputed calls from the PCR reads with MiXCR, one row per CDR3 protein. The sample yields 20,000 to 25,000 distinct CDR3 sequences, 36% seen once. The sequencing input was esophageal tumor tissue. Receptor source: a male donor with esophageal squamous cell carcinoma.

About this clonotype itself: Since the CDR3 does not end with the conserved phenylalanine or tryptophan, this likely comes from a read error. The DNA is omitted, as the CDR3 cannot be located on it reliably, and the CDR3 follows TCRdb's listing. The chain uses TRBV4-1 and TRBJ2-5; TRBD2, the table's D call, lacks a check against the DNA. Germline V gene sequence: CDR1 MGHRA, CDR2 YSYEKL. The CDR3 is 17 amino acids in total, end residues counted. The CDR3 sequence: CASSQERASNRGYTFGS.

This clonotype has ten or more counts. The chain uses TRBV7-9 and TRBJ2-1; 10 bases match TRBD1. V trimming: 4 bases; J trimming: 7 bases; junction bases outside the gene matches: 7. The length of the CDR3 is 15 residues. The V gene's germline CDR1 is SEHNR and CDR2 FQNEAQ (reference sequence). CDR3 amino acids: CASSSGTGVQNEQFF. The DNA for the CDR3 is TGTGCCAGCAGCTCCGGGACAGGGGTCCAGAATGAGCAGTTCTTC.

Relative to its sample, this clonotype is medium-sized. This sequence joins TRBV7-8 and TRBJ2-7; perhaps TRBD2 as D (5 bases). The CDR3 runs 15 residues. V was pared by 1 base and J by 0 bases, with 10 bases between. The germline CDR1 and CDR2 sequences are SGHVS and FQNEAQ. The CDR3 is CASSLDKRNSYEQYF. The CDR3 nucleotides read TGTGCCAGCAGCTTAGACAAGCGGAACTCCTACGAGCAGTACTTC.

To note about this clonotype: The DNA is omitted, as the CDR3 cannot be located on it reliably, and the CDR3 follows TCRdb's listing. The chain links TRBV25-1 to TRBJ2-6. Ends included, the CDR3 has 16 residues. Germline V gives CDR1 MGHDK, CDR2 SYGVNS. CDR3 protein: CASRRKGVALWLHLRF.